The T cell receptor beta chain under discussion was sequenced for a study of blood T cell repertoires in COVID-19 (dated by TCRdb to 2020 to 2021). With respect to the entire study: Collaborator samples came from the United States, Italy and Spain and covered acute and convalescent phases of COVID-19. The sample metadata nearly always contained a de-identified subject ID, COVID-19 status, age in years and sex. The repertoires were released in a freely available public database meant as a resource for research on the immune response to SARS-CoV-2. The dataset comprised deeply sampled blood TCRbeta repertoires from subjects exposed to, actively infected with, or recovered from COVID-19. Samples were obtained from the ongoing ImmuneRACE study (first 160 participants) and from about 1,300 subjects provided by 6 global collaborators. The prospective study material was composed of cDNA or gDNA derived from T cells, B-cell-depleted T cells, or PBMCs. Where HLA class I and class II types were available, the types were taken from metadata supplied by the sample provider, not from assay-based typing. Results and caveats for the whole study, not just this receptor: Clinical and demographic metadata were provided uncurated, with the amount varying by source and participant.

TCRbeta CDR3 regions were amplified from genomic DNA using the immunoSEQ Assay, a bias-controlled multiplex PCR. The original pipeline was this. Nucleated cell counts per sample were estimated from amplification of reference gene primers within the assay. To quantify the absolute abundance of each unique TCRbeta CDR3 rearrangement, sequence reads were collapsed and filtered. For each sample, productive Simpson clonality was calculated by taking the square root of Simpson's diversity index across productive rearrangements. What TCRdb holds here is the immuneACCESS table cut down to in-frame rearrangements. Part of the clones is not present; checked against another copy, under half of the missing clones reflect an unresolved V gene, and the others are unexplained. From that table come the V and J calls and clone size; the DNA was used to work out D and trimming. The table for this sample lists around 220,000 clones; 70% to 90% of them were counted only once. The ten largest clones add up to roughly 10% of the sample.

The sample holds many counts of this clone. The antigen it binds to is not known. No much larger clone is present one base from it, and per-base qualities are unavailable. The junction shows trimming of 1 base on V and 3 bases on J, plus 15 bases between the germline ends. CDR1 and CDR2, per the germline V gene, are SGHNT and YENEEA. Its CDR3 holds 17 amino acids, cysteine through phenylalanine. This entry keeps only the CDR3 DNA: 51 bases, framed from base 1. At one collaborating source in Seattle, patients were enrolled during active infection and were followed longitudinally through the course of disease. Collaborating institutions collected whole blood in K2EDTA tubes following their own protocols. Collaborator samples were shipped for TCRbeta analysis as frozen whole blood, isolated PBMCs, or DNA extracted from either sample type.

The chain joins TRBV11-3 to TRBJ1-4; the D gene is perhaps TRBD1, from 5 matching bases. The sample was peripheral blood. The clonotype originates from a woman between 45 and 65 years old with COVID-19, enrolled during active disease. The nucleotide sequence is TGTGCCAGCAGCTTAGTTACCAGGGATGGGCCTAATGAAAAACTGTTTTTT. Its translation reads: CASSLVTRDGPNEKLFF.